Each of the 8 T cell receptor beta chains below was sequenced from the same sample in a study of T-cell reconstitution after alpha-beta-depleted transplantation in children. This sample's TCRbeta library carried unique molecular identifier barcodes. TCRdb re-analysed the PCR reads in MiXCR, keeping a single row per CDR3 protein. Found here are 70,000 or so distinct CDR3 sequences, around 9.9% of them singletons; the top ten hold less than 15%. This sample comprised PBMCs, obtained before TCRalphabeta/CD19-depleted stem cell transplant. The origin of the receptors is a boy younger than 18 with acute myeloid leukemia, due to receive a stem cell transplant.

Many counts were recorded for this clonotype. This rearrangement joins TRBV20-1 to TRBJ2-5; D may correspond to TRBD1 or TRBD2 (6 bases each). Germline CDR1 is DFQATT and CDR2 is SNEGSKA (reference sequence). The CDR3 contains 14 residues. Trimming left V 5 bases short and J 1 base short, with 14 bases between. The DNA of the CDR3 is TGCAGTGCTGGCCCGGGGGACATCCAAGAGACCCAGTACTTC. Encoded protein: CSAGPGDIQETQYF.

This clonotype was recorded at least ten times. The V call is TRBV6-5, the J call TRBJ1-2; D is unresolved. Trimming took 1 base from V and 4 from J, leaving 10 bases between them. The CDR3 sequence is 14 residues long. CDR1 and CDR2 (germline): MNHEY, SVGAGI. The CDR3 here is CASSYLGVRYGYTF. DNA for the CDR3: TGTGCCAGCAGTTACTTGGGAGTTCGCTATGGCTACACCTTC.

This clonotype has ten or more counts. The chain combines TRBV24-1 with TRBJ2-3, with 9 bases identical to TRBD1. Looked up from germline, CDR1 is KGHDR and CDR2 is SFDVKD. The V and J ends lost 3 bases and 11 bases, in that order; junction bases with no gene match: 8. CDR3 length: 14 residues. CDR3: CATSDPPGQGVQYF. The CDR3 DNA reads TGTGCCACCAGTGATCCCCCGGGACAGGGTGTGCAGTATTTT.

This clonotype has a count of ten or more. CDR3: CASSFDRGDTGELFF. Here the CDR3 DNA reads TGTGCCAGCAGTTTCGACAGGGGGGACACCGGGGAGCTGTTTTTT. The gene calls are TRBV12-3 or TRBV12-4 and TRBJ2-2; 9 bases line up with TRBD1. This CDR3 spans 15 amino acids. J lost 3 bases, V lost 3 bases, and 2 bases had no gene match.

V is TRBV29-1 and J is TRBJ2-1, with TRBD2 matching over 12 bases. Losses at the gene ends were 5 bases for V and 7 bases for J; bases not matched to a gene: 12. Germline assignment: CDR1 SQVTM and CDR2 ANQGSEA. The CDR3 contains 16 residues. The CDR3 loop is CSVYFPSGRAANEQFF. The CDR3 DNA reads TGCAGCGTTTACTTCCCTAGCGGGAGGGCCGCGAATGAGCAGTTCTTC.

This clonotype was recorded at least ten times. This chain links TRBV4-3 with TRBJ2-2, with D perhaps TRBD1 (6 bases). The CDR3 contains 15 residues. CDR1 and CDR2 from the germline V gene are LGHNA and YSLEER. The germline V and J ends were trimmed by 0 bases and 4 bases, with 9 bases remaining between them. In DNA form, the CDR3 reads TGCGCCAGCAGCCAAGAAGGGACAAGCACCGGGGAGCTGTTTTTT. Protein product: CASSQEGTSTGELFF.

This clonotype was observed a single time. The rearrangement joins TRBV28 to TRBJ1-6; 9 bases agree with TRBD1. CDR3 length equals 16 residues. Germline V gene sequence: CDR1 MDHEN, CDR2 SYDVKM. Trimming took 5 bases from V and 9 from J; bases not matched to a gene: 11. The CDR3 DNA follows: TGTGCCAGCAGTCTCCTGGGAGGACAGGGGATTTCACCCCTCCACTTT. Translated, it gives CASSLLGGQGISPLHF.

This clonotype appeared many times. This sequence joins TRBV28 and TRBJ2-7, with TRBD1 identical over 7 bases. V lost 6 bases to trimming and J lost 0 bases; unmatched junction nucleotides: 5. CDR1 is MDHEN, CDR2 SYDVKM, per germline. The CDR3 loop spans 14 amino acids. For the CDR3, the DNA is TGTGCCAGCAGACAGGGGTGGGACTCCTACGAGCAGTACTTC. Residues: CASRQGWDSYEQYF.